Following are 5 T cell receptor beta chains from one sample sequenced in a study of T cells in Graves' hyperthyroidism and ophthalmopathy. It was RNA transcripts that yielded the amplified TCR beta CDR3 regions. Primed by the HTBI set, a first-round RT-PCR was run on the TCR CDR3. TCRdb ran MiXCR on the multiplex PCR reads and lists one entry per CDR3 protein. The sample carries roughly 600,000 distinct CDR3 sequences, 13% to 15% recorded once. Sequenced sample: blood. The source is a woman aged 50 to 60 with Graves' ophthalmopathy.

This chain links TRBV19 with TRBJ2-1; no clear D. CDR3 length equals 12 residues. The germline V gene encodes CDR1 LNHDA and CDR2 SQIVND (reference sequence). V was trimmed by 5 bases and J by 7 bases, leaving 9 bases between them. The CDR3 protein is CASSAHWNEQFF. The CDR3 DNA follows: TGTGCCAGTAGTGCTCACTGGAATGAGCAGTTCTTC. Combining the CDR3 with reference TRBV19 and TRBJ2-1 gives the whole variable domain DGGITQSPKYLFRKEGQNVTLSCEQNLNHDAMYWYRQDPGQGLRLIYYSQIVNDFQKGDIAEGYSVSREKKESFPLTVTSAQKNPTAFYLCASSAHWNEQFFGPGTRLTVL.

This clonotype was observed at least ten times. The rearrangement joins TRBV2 to TRBJ1-1; the D gene is possibly TRBD1 (5 bases). Trimming shortened V by 6 bases and J by 0 bases, and 14 bases separated the two germline ends. Germline loops: CDR1 SNHLY, CDR2 FYNNEI. The CDR3 length is 15 residues. Here the CDR3 reads CASRDLGGLNTEAFF. Here the CDR3 DNA reads TGTGCCAGCAGGGACCTCGGGGGTCTGAACACTGAAGCTTTCTTT.

This clonotype was observed many times. The chain joins TRBV7-9 to TRBJ1-1; D is ambiguous. V lost 0 bases to trimming and J lost 1 base, with 12 bases between them. CDR1 is SEHNR and CDR2 is FQNEAQ in the germline V gene (reference sequence). This CDR3 has 16 amino acids. CDR3 sequence (DNA): TGTGCCAGCAGCTTAGCGGGTGTGGGCTCGAACACTGAAGCTTTCTTT. It yields the protein CASSLAGVGSNTEAFF.

This clonotype has ten or more counts. The junction does not match germline at one end; this may be a read error. The chain combines TRBV12-3 or TRBV12-4 with TRBJ2-7; D tentatively fits TRBD1 or TRBD2 (5 bases each). The CDR3 length is 14 residues. CDR3 nucleotide sequence: TGTGCCGGCAGAGGGACGGGAAGCTCCTACGAGCAGTACTTC. As protein: CAGRGTGSSYEQYF.

The chain couples TRBV3-1 to TRBJ1-6; TRBD1 matches 8 bases. Germline V gene data show CDR1 as LGHDT and CDR2 as YNNKEL (reference sequence). CDR3 length: 17 amino acids. The V and J ends lost 1 base and 7 bases, in that order; junction bases with no gene match: 9. Here the CDR3 DNA reads TGTGCCAGCAGCCAAGGCCAGACAGGGGATTGGAATTCACCCCTCCACTTT. Encoded protein: CASSQGQTGDWNSPLHF.